Following are 19 T cell receptor beta chains from one sample sequenced in a study of regulatory T cells in long-lasting Graves disease. Combining iRepertoire HTBI primers with Arm-PCR of CDR3 regions, the authors built TCR beta libraries. TCRdb re-derived calls from the multiplex PCR reads in MiXCR, one entry per CDR3 protein. The table shows some 320,000 distinct CDR3 sequences, with about 20% occurring only once. The time point is: newly diagnosed GD, antithyroid drugs for less than 3 months. RNA isolated from PBMCs was used to make the TCR library. Sequencing was performed on peripheral blood mononuclear cells (PBMCs), taken at new diagnosis, from a patient treated with antithyroid drugs. These receptors were obtained from a female donor with Graves disease.

This clonotype appeared many times. The CDR3 loop reads CASTSVTDTQYF. CDR3 sequence (DNA): TGTGCCAGTACCTCAGTCACAGATACGCAGTATTTT. The V gene is TRBV19, the J gene TRBJ2-3; D unclear. The V gene's germline CDR1 is LNHDA and CDR2 SQIVND (reference sequence). Trimming left V 7 bases short and J 2 bases short, with 7 bases between. This CDR3 region has 12 residues. The full variable domain, in which reference TRBV19 and TRBJ2-3 provide the parts outside the CDR3, is DGGITQSPKYLFRKEGQNVTLSCEQNLNHDAMYWYRQDPGQGLRLIYYSQIVNDFQKGDIAEGYSVSREKKESFPLTVTSAQKNPTAFYLCASTSVTDTQYFGPGTRLTVL.

The table lists this clonotype with many counts. V gene TRBV11-2 combines with J gene TRBJ2-7, with a weak D call TRBD1 (5 bases). CDR1 and CDR2 from the germline V gene are SGHAT and FQNNGV. The germline V and J ends were trimmed by 5 bases and 3 bases, with 20 bases remaining between them. The CDR3 length is 16 residues. The chain's CDR3 is CASSPSQGTPGYEQYF. The DNA for the CDR3 is TGTGCCAGCAGCCCGAGTCAGGGTACCCCCGGCTACGAGCAGTACTTC.

This clonotype was detected ten times or more. The V call is TRBV6-1, the J call TRBJ2-2; the match to TRBD1 covers 7 bases. The V gene's germline CDR1 is MNHNS and CDR2 SASEGT. V lost 6 bases to trimming and J lost 7 bases; unmatched junction nucleotides: 8. This CDR3 has 14 amino acids. CDR3 sequence: CASSLQGFNGELFF. The CDR3 nucleotides read TGTGCCAGCAGCCTACAGGGGTTCAACGGGGAGCTGTTTTTT.

Note on this clonotype: Germline is not matched at one junction end, which may reflect a read error. This rearrangement joins TRBV5-1 to TRBJ1-2; 9 bases fit TRBD1. This CDR3 spans 15 amino acids. Germline CDR1 reads SGHRS; CDR2 reads YFSETQ. In DNA form, the CDR3 reads TGTGCCAGCAGCTCAATTACCGGGACAGGGAAAGGCTACACCTTC. Amino acids: CASSSITGTGKGYTF.

This clonotype was recorded many times. The CDR3 DNA is TGTGCCAGCAGCGTGCGAGCCGGGGAGCTGTTTTTT. It yields the protein CASSVRAGELFF. This sequence joins TRBV5-8 and TRBJ2-2, with D hard to call. There are 12 residues in the CDR3. The germline CDR1 and CDR2 sequences are SGHTS and YDEGEE. V was clipped by 4 bases and J by 6 bases, with 7 bases between them.

This clonotype has ten or more counts. The chain uses TRBV20-1 and TRBJ2-5, with 11 bases identical to TRBD2. The V and J ends lost 1 base and 3 bases, in that order; junction bases with no gene match: 4. There are 15 residues in the CDR3. The germline CDR1 and CDR2 sequences are DFQATT and SNEGSKA (reference sequence). CDR3 nucleotide sequence: TGCAGTGCTAGAGTCTTACTAGCGGGAGAAGAGACCCAGTACTTC. This encodes CSARVLLAGEETQYF.

This clonotype was counted ten times or more. The V and J genes are TRBV6-1 and TRBJ2-4, with 13 bases aligning to TRBD2. V was pared by 6 bases and J by 5 bases, with 7 bases of the junction left unmatched. This CDR3 is built from 16 residues. Germline V gene data show CDR1 as MNHNS and CDR2 as SASEGT. This chain's CDR3 is CASRIGLAGAENIQYF. Written as DNA, the CDR3 is TGTGCCAGCAGAATCGGACTAGCGGGAGCTGAAAACATTCAGTACTTC.

In its sample, this clonotype was seen many times. The chain is built from TRBV12-3 or TRBV12-4 and TRBJ2-3; 13 bases agree with TRBD2. V gave up 2 bases and J gave up 1 base; unmatched junction bases: 6. The CDR3 sequence is 18 residues long. CDR3 DNA sequence: TGTGCCAGCAGTTTAACGGGACTAGCGGGAACGCGCACAGATACGCAGTATTTT. This encodes CASSLTGLAGTRTDTQYF.

A word on this clonotype: With a far larger clone one base away, a read error is the likely cause. The chain joins TRBV28 to TRBJ2-1; no clear D. This CDR3 spans 15 amino acids. The germline V and J ends were trimmed by 5 bases and 13 bases, with 24 bases remaining between them. CDR1 and CDR2 from the germline V gene are MDHEN and SYDVKM. The CDR3 region is CASSTSKVTSKTQFF. The CDR3 DNA sequence: TGTGCCAGCAGTACCAGTAAGGTGACCAGCAAGACCCAGTTCTTC.

The sample holds many counts of this clonotype. V gene TRBV5-1 combines with J gene TRBJ2-3, with D unresolved. This CDR3 is built from 15 residues. Germline V lookup: CDR1 SGHRS, CDR2 YFSETQ. V was pared by 4 bases and J by 0 bases, with 12 bases between. The CDR3 DNA reads TGCGCCAGCAGCGTGCAGGAGATTAGCACAGATACGCAGTATTTT. This encodes CASSVQEISTDTQYF.

The gene calls are TRBV30 and TRBJ1-2; no firm D call. Germline loops: CDR1 GTSNPN, CDR2 SVGIG (reference sequence). The V end lost 2 bases, the J end lost 0 bases, and 13 bases lay between the germline ends. The CDR3 totals 15 residues. The CDR3 region is CAWSTAGLANYGYTF. The CDR3 DNA is TGTGCCTGGAGTACGGCGGGTTTAGCTAACTATGGCTACACCTTC.

This clonotype was seen many times. The chain joins TRBV2 to TRBJ1-2; TRBD1 might be the D (5 bases). Deletions cut 9 bases from V and 0 bases from J, with 20 bases between. The CDR3 runs 16 residues. CDR1 and CDR2 (germline): SNHLY, FYNNEI. The CDR3 is CASTVGAVAANYGYTF. The CDR3 DNA reads as TGTGCCAGTACTGTCGGGGCGGTAGCTGCTAACTATGGCTACACCTTC.

This clonotype showed up many times. The V gene is TRBV28, the J gene TRBJ2-7, with TRBD2 identical over 8 bases. This CDR3 contains 14 residues. The germline V gene encodes CDR1 MDHEN and CDR2 SYDVKM. Unmatched junction bases numbered 4, after V lost 5 bases and J lost 1 base. The CDR3 sequence: CASSSGSGSYEQYF. CDR3 nucleotide sequence: TGTGCCAGCAGTAGCGGGAGTGGGTCCTACGAGCAGTACTTC.

This clonotype is a singleton in its sample. The chain carries TRBV20-1 and TRBJ2-2; 10 bases match TRBD2. The CDR3 sequence is 16 residues long. After removal of 2 bases from V and 2 bases from J, the junction contained 5 bases not matched to a gene. The germline gives CDR1 DFQATT, CDR2 SNEGSKA (reference sequence). The CDR3 region has the DNA TGCAGTGCTAGAAGGACTAGCGGAGGCAACACCGGGGAGCTGTTTTTT. Translation: CSARRTSGGNTGELFF.

The chain uses TRBV12-3 or TRBV12-4 and TRBJ2-1; TRBD2 might be the D (6 bases). The CDR3 loop spans 13 amino acids. Between the trimmed V and J ends, which lost 10 bases and 13 bases, there was a span of 23 bases. DNA of the CDR3: TGTGCCACTGCGGAGGGAGACCTCATAGACCAGTTCTTC. It specifies CATAEGDLIDQFF.

This clonotype appeared many times. The chain employs TRBV28 and TRBJ2-7, with D unclear. From germline, CDR1 is MDHEN and CDR2 SYDVKM. V was clipped by 5 bases and J by 4 bases, with 15 bases between them. The CDR3 extends over 14 amino acids. CDR3 sequence (DNA): TGTGCCAGCAGTCTGGGCAGAGTTCCATACGAGCAGTACTTC. This encodes CASSLGRVPYEQYF.

The chain combines TRBV28 with TRBJ2-7; 10 nucleotides line up with TRBD1. In germline, CDR1 is MDHEN, CDR2 SYDVKM. J lost 4 bases, V lost 6 bases, and 15 bases had no gene match. The CDR3 runs to 17 residues. The CDR3 bases are TGTGCCAGCAGGGGGGGGACAGGGGCCGCCGGCCTTTACGAGCAGTACTTC. Protein: CASRGGTGAAGLYEQYF.

The rearrangement uses TRBV2 and TRBJ2-5, with TRBD2 matching over 11 bases. The V gene's germline CDR1 is SNHLY and CDR2 FYNNEI. V trimming: 6 bases; J trimming: 1 base; junction bases outside the gene matches: 7. The CDR3 has 16 amino acids. For the CDR3, the DNA is TGTGCCAGCAGACCCACTAGCGGGAGACTCCAAGAGACCCAGTACTTC. Protein: CASRPTSGRLQETQYF. The complete variable domain, with remaining parts taken from reference TRBV2 and TRBJ2-5, reads EPEVTQTPSHQVTQMGQEVILRCVPISNHLYFYWYRQILGQKVEFLVSFYNNEISEKSEIFDDQFSVERPDGSNFTLKIRSTKLEDSAMYFCASRPTSGRLQETQYFGPGTRLLVL.

This clonotype occurred many times. CDR3 in amino acids: CASSPELLGTEAFF. CDR3 nucleotide sequence: TGTGCCAGCTCACCAGAATTGTTAGGCACTGAAGCTTTCTTT. The chain combines TRBV18 with TRBJ1-1, with unresolved D. CDR1 KGHSH and CDR2 LQKENI come from the germline V gene. The CDR3 is made up of 14 amino acids. V dropped 2 bases and J dropped 4 bases, with 11 bases sitting between them.